One sample yielded the 21 T cell receptor beta chains listed below, sequenced in a study of STAT3 mutations in large granular lymphocyte leukemia. The antigens these receptors bind are not known. General observations from the study: In T-cell large granular lymphocyte leukemia, about half of patients showed multiple immunodominant subclonotypes.

Sequencing was performed with immunoSEQ multiplex PCR; in TCRdb, only in-frame clones are kept and a portion is missing. The sample holds roughly 31,000 clones, roughly 80% seen once. The sequencing sample was made of peripheral blood mononuclear cells. The receptor set was obtained from a woman between 45 and 65 years old with T-cell large granular lymphocyte leukemia. Some clones in this sample may be carry-over from other donors' samples.

The chain is built from TRBV7-2 and TRBJ2-3; TRBD2 matches 9 bases. This CDR3 contains 14 residues. CDR1 is SGHTA, CDR2 FQGNSA, per germline. Trimming cost V 10 bases and J 2 bases; bases outside gene matches: 7. The DNA of the CDR3 is TGTGCCACAGGGCTAGCGGGACTCACAGATACGCAGTATTTT. Translation gives CATGLAGLTDTQYF.

V and J are TRBV28 and TRBJ2-3, with 7 bases fitting TRBD2. J lost 5 bases, V lost 6 bases, and 14 bases had no gene match. Germline CDR1 MDHEN, CDR2 SYDVKM. The length of the CDR3 is 16 residues. CDR3 residues: CASSPSPIPGGDTQYF. The CDR3, as DNA: TGTGCCAGCAGCCCATCCCCCATCCCGGGAGGAGATACGCAGTATTTT.

The chain carries TRBV19 and TRBJ2-2; D might be TRBD1 (5 bases). CDR3 length: 14 amino acids. Germline CDR1 and CDR2: LNHDA and SQIVND (reference sequence). With 6 bases removed from V and 4 bases from J, the gap between germline ends came to 12 bases. The CDR3 sequence is CASRVGGATGELFF. The CDR3 DNA reads as TGTGCCAGTAGGGTGGGTGGGGCCACCGGGGAGCTGTTTTTT.

The chain recombines TRBV5-1 with TRBJ1-5; no firm D call. V dropped 5 bases and J dropped 6 bases, with 15 bases sitting between them. Germline V gene data show CDR1 as SGHRS and CDR2 as YFSETQ. The CDR3 runs to 14 residues. The CDR3 is CASSPHPSSQPQHF. CDR3 sequence (DNA): TGCGCCAGCAGTCCCCACCCGTCGTCTCAGCCCCAGCATTTT.

This clone has just a few counts. The genes are TRBV9 and TRBJ1-1, with TRBD1 as a possible D gene (5 bases). The CDR3 is 13 amino acids. Germline CDR1 and CDR2: SGDLS and YYNGEE. V lost 0 bases, J lost 5 bases, and 8 bases lay in between. The DNA for the CDR3 is TGTGCCAGCAGCGTAGGGGGGGAAACTGAAGCTTTCTTT. Amino acid sequence: CASSVGGETEAFF.

This rearrangement joins TRBV5-1 to TRBJ2-3, with a possible D match to TRBD2 (6 bases). Germline V gene sequence: CDR1 SGHRS, CDR2 YFSETQ. The CDR3 length is 14 residues. V was cut by 3 bases and J by 2 bases, with 10 bases left in between. CDR3 sequence reads: CASSSGEITDTQYF. Here the CDR3 DNA reads TGCGCCAGCAGCTCGGGGGAAATCACAGATACGCAGTATTTT.

The chain carries TRBV6-1 and TRBJ2-5; 12 positions match TRBD2. The junction had 11 bases not matched to a gene; V was cut back by 4 bases and J by 5 bases. CDR3 size: 17 residues. CDR1 MNHNS and CDR2 SASEGT come from the germline V gene. DNA of the CDR3: TGTGCCAGCAGTGCAAGGGCTAGCGGGAGGGCCTTGGAGACCCAGTACTTC. Encoded protein: CASSARASGRALETQYF.

The V and J genes are TRBV7-2 and TRBJ2-3; D possibly corresponds to TRBD2 (6 bases). The CDR3 covers 17 residues. V lost 5 bases and J lost 5, with 23 bases in between. The germline CDR1 and CDR2 sequences are SGHTA and FQGNSA. For the CDR3, the DNA is TGTGCCAGCAGCCCGGGGCGGAGCGCGTTGGGGGGAGATACGCAGTATTTT. Amino acids: CASSPGRSALGGDTQYF.

The rearrangement joins TRBV7-9 to TRBJ1-5, with D possibly being TRBD1 (6 bases). Deletions cut 1 base from V and 5 bases from J, with 18 bases between. Germline CDR1 reads SEHNR; CDR2 reads FQNEAQ (reference sequence). This CDR3 spans 17 amino acids. CDR3 DNA sequence: TGTGCCAGCAGCTTAGACTTCCAGGCAGGGGTGGATCAGCCCCAGCATTTT. It translates to CASSLDFQAGVDQPQHF. Complete variable domain (other parts from reference TRBV7-9 and TRBJ1-5): DTGVSQNPRHKITKRGQNVTFRCDPISEHNRLYWYRQTLGQGPEFLTYFQNEAQLEKSRLLSDRFSAERPKGSFSTLEIQRTEQGDSAMYLCASSLDFQAGVDQPQHFGDGTRLSIL.

This clone has only a few counts. The chain carries TRBV28 and TRBJ2-7; D perhaps matches TRBD2 (6 bases). Between the trimmed V and J ends, which lost 3 bases and 0 bases, there was a span of 9 bases. Germline assignment: CDR1 MDHEN and CDR2 SYDVKM. This CDR3 is built from 14 residues. CDR3 nucleotides: TGTGCCAGCAGTTTCTATAGCGGCTCCTACGAGCAGTACTTC. Translation gives CASSFYSGSYEQYF.

The chain joins TRBV5-4 to TRBJ2-7; either TRBD1 or TRBD2 may fit D (5 bases each). Germline values: CDR1 SGHNT, CDR2 YYREEE (reference sequence). The CDR3 runs 13 residues. Deletions cut 4 bases from V and 7 bases from J, with 15 bases between. The CDR3 protein is CASSRARAGEQYF. The DNA for the CDR3 is TGTGCCAGCAGCCGGGCCAGGGCGGGTGAGCAGTACTTC.

This clone has just one count. The chain joins TRBV13 to TRBJ1-3; D is ambiguous. V lost 5 bases and J 6 bases, leaving 8 bases between the germline ends. The germline V gene has CDR1 PRHDT and CDR2 FYEKMQ (reference sequence). The CDR3 has 12 amino acids. CDR3 sequence: CASSRTVNTIYF. The DNA of the CDR3 is TGTGCCAGCAGCCGGACGGTAAACACCATATATTTT.

The V gene is TRBV6-5, the J gene TRBJ1-4; 10 nucleotides agree with TRBD1. With 2 bases clipped from V and 7 bases from J, the junction kept 4 bases outside the gene matches. The germline V gene encodes CDR1 MNHEY and CDR2 SVGAGI. The CDR3 has 15 residues. In DNA form, the CDR3 reads TGTGCCAGCAGTTACGGGGACAGGGGAGCTGAAAAACTGTTTTTT. This gives the protein CASSYGDRGAEKLFF.

This chain connects TRBV5-1 to TRBJ2-5, with D perhaps given as TRBD1 or TRBD2 (6 bases each). CDR3 length equals 15 residues. From germline, CDR1 is SGHRS and CDR2 YFSETQ. Trimming took 3 bases from V and 1 from J, leaving 13 bases between them. CDR3 loop: CASSWAGHRQETQYF. The CDR3 nucleotides read TGCGCCAGCAGCTGGGCGGGACACCGCCAAGAGACCCAGTACTTC.

CDR3 residues: CASKAGTNTEAFF. CDR3 nucleotide sequence: TGTGCCAGCAAGGCAGGGACAAACACTGAAGCTTTCTTT. V gene TRBV27 combines with J gene TRBJ1-1, with a tentative D call TRBD1 (6 bases). This CDR3 comprises 13 residues. Trimming cost V 7 bases and J 2 bases, with 11 bases left between them. Germline V gene data show CDR1 as MNHEY and CDR2 as SMNVEV (reference sequence).

This clone was recorded once. This chain links TRBV29-1 with TRBJ2-1; 10 nucleotides align to TRBD1. Germline loops: CDR1 SQVTM, CDR2 ANQGSEA. The CDR3 length is 16 residues. The V gene end was trimmed by 3 bases and the J gene end by 3 bases; junction bases not matched to a gene: 8. CDR3 region: CSVDGGQGLNYNEQFF. CDR3 sequence (DNA): TGCAGCGTTGATGGGGGACAGGGGTTGAACTACAATGAGCAGTTCTTC.

The V and J genes are TRBV5-4 and TRBJ1-2; tentative D call: TRBD1 (5 bases). Germline CDR1 SGHNT, CDR2 YYREEE (reference sequence). The CDR3 length is 15 residues. V was cut by 4 bases and J by 2 bases, with 15 bases left in between. The CDR3, as DNA: TGTGCCAGCAGCCCAACAGGCGCTTCCAACTATGGCTACACCTTC. As protein: CASSPTGASNYGYTF.

The chain recombines TRBV4-3 with TRBJ2-2; 9 bases are a match to TRBD1. Germline trimming cut 3 bases from V and 4 bases from J; bases unmatched to any gene: 9. Per the germline V gene, CDR1 is LGHNA and CDR2 is YSLEER. This CDR3 spans 17 amino acids. As DNA, the CDR3 is TGCGCCAGCAGCCAGACACCCGGGACAGGGATCACCGGGGAGCTGTTTTTT. Protein sequence: CASSQTPGTGITGELFF.

The V call is TRBV27, the J call TRBJ1-2; 8 nucleotides agree with TRBD1. Trimming at V came to 5 bases and at J to 7 bases, leaving 15 bases not matched to a gene. Looked up from germline, CDR1 is MNHEY and CDR2 is SMNVEV (reference sequence). This CDR3 is 16 amino acids long. The CDR3 loop reads CASSRSGQGPLFGYTF. The DNA of the CDR3 is TGTGCCAGCAGTCGATCAGGACAGGGCCCTCTCTTTGGCTACACCTTC.

The chain recombines TRBV5-6 with TRBJ1-2; 9 nucleotides match TRBD1. The V segment lost 6 bases and the J segment 5 bases; nucleotides outside the gene matches: 8. The CDR3 totals 14 residues. The germline CDR1 and CDR2 sequences are SGHDT and YYEEEE. CDR3 residues: CASKPGQGGYGYTF. DNA of the CDR3: TGTGCCAGCAAACCGGGACAGGGAGGATATGGCTACACCTTC.

In this sample, this clone is medium-sized (0.01 to 0.1%). CDR3 sequence reads: CASSFAGGNEQFF. The CDR3 nucleotides are TGCGCCAGCAGCTTCGCCGGGGGCAATGAGCAGTTCTTC. The V and J genes are TRBV5-1 and TRBJ2-1, with D tentatively TRBD2 (6 bases). The CDR3 totals 13 residues. Trimming removed 2 bases at V and 6 bases at J, with 9 bases between. The V gene's germline CDR1 is SGHRS and CDR2 YFSETQ.